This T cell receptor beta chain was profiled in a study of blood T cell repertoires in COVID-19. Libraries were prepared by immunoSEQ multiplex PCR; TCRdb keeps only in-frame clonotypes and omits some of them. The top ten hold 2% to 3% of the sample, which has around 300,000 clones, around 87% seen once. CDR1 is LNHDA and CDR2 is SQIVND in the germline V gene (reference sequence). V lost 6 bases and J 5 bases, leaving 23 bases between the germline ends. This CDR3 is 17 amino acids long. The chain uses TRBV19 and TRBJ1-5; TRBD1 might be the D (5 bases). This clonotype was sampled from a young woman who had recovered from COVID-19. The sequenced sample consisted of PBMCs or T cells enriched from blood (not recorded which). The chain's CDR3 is CASSNGGVNPWDQPQHF. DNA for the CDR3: TGTGCCAGTAGCAACGGGGGGGTAAACCCCTGGGATCAGCCCCAGCATTTT.